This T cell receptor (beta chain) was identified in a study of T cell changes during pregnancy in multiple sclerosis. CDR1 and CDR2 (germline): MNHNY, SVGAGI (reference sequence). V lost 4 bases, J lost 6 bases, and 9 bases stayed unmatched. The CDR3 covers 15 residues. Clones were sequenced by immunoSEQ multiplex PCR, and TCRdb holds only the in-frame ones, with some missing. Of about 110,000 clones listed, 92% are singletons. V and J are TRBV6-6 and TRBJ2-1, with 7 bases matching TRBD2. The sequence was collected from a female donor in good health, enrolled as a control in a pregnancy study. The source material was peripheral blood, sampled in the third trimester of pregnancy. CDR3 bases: TGTGCCAGCAGTTGGCTGGCGGGGGAAGGCAATGAGCAGTTCTTC. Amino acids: CASSWLAGEGNEQFF.